This T cell receptor (beta chain) was retrieved from a study of CD8 T cells in ankylosing spondylitis. Regarding the study as a whole: A TCR beta motif made of eight highly homologous variants seemed typical of ankylosing spondylitis blood. Certain motif variants had earlier appeared in reactive arthritis synovial fluid and blood. Reportedly, matched ankylosing spondylitis synovial fluid was significantly enriched for disease-linked clones.

Quantitative 5'-RACE with molecular barcodes was used to make the TCR beta libraries. TCRdb reprocessed the 5' RACE reads with MiXCR, giving one entry per CDR3 protein. This sample carries roughly 490,000 distinct CDR3 sequences, about 5% of them seen once, and the ten largest clones take under 4.5%. Germline assignment: CDR1 SGHRS and CDR2 YFSETQ. Trimming removed 6 bases at V and 1 base at J, with 9 bases between. CDR3 length: 13 residues. A few counts support this clonotype. Its antigen remains unknown. The V and J genes are TRBV5-1 and TRBJ2-3; D call uncertain. The TCR sequence derives from a male donor with ankylosing spondylitis. The specimen sequenced was blood, either unsorted or a sorted T cell fraction (not recorded which). The CDR3 DNA follows: TGCGCCAGCACTTCTCAGGGCACAGATACGCAGTATTTT. This gives the protein CASTSQGTDTQYF.